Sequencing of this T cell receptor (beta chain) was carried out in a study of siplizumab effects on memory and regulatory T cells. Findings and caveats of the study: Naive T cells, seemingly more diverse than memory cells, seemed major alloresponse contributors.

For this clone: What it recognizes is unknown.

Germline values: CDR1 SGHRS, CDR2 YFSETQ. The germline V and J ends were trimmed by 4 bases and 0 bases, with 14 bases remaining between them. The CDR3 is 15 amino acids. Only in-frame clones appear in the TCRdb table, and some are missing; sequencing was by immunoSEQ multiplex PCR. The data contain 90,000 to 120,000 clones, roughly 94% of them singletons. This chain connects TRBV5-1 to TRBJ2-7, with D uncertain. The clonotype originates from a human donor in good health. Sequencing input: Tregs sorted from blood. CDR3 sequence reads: CASSVGPTSSYEQYF. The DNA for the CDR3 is TGCGCCAGCAGCGTTGGCCCGACGAGCTCCTACGAGCAGTACTTC.